Included here is one TCR beta chain sequence, with context. Antigen: not known. The sample originates from a study of regulatory T cells in long-lasting Graves disease. Study-wide points: Favored gene segments in persistent disease were TRBV28, TRBJ1-2 and TRBJ2-5. Analysis covered peripheral blood alone, not thyroid tissue.

The time point: newly diagnosed GD, antithyroid drugs for less than 3 months. From PBMCs, RNA was extracted and then used to make the TCR library. Both iRepertoire HTBI primers and Arm-PCR of CDR3 regions were used to build the TCR beta libraries. MiXCR, applied by TCRdb to the multiplex PCR reads, yields one record per CDR3 protein. The data hold 300,000 to 450,000 distinct CDR3 sequences, with around a sixth observed a single time. The CDR3 extends over 16 amino acids. V dropped 1 base and J dropped 8; count of bases not matched to a gene: 7. Germline values: CDR1 SGHTA, CDR2 FQGNSA. This chain links TRBV7-2 with TRBJ2-1, with TRBD2 matching over 11 bases. This TCR came from a female donor with Graves disease. This specimen was peripheral blood mononuclear cells (PBMCs), taken at new diagnosis, from a patient treated with antithyroid drugs. CDR3 nucleotide sequence: TGTGCCAGCAGCTTAGTCTTAGCGGGAGGGCCCGATGAGCAGTTCTTC. Its translation is CASSLVLAGGPDEQFF.